These 24 T cell receptor beta chains were all obtained from the same sample, sequenced in a study of HIV-infected children after antiretroviral therapy interruption. A 3' RACE protocol on RNA, with unique molecular identifiers, produced the TCR library. TCRdb reanalysed the 3' RACE reads using MiXCR and keeps one entry per CDR3 protein. The table has approximately 96,000 distinct CDR3 sequences, about 7.2% seen once. The sample's treatment: PENTA 11 planned treatment interruption arm or continuous ART arm. The starting material was CD45RA+ CD4+ T cells from PBMCs, pooled from several time points, obtained from a donor given antiretroviral therapy, either interrupted or continuous. The subset here: naive CD4+ CD45RA+ CD45RO- T cells. Receptors originate from a pool of human donors with HIV.

This clonotype was seen a few times. V usage is TRBV25-1 and J usage is TRBJ1-5; TRBD1 aligns across 9 bases. This CDR3 region has 15 residues. The junction had 5 bases not matched to a gene; V was cut back by 4 bases and J by 4 bases. CDR1 is MGHDK and CDR2 is SYGVNS in the germline V gene. The chain's CDR3 is CASSGRQGGNQPQHF. For the CDR3, the DNA is TGTGCCAGCAGTGGGAGACAGGGGGGAAATCAGCCCCAGCATTTT.

This clonotype was detected only a few times. This chain uses TRBV2 with TRBJ2-3, with 10 nucleotides matching TRBD1. This CDR3 region has 14 residues. V was pared by 7 bases and J by 5 bases, with 6 bases of the junction left unmatched. In germline, CDR1 is SNHLY, CDR2 FYNNEI. The CDR3 protein is CASIGTGVRDTQYF. The CDR3 DNA is TGTGCCAGCATTGGGACAGGGGTTCGAGATACGCAGTATTTT.

This clonotype came up many times. This rearrangement joins TRBV7-9 to TRBJ1-1; TRBD1 agrees at 7 bases. Germline CDR1 reads SEHNR; CDR2 reads FQNEAQ (reference sequence). This CDR3 comprises 13 residues. Trimming took 6 bases from V and 7 from J; bases not matched to a gene: 8. The CDR3 DNA follows: TGTGCCAGCAGTCGGACAGGCTTCGATGAAGCTTTCTTT. It codes for CASSRTGFDEAFF. The full variable domain, its missing parts supplied by reference TRBV7-9 and TRBJ1-1, is DTGVSQNPRHKITKRGQNVTFRCDPISEHNRLYWYRQTLGQGPEFLTYFQNEAQLEKSRLLSDRFSAERPKGSFSTLEIQRTEQGDSAMYLCASSRTGFDEAFFGQGTRLTVV.

There are many counts of this clonotype. The gene calls are TRBV12-5 and TRBJ2-3, with 7 positions matching TRBD2. The length of the CDR3 is 18 residues. Germline V lookup: CDR1 LGHNT, CDR2 FRNRAP. J gave up 4 bases and V 0 bases, and 13 bases lay outside the gene matches. This CDR3 is CASGLVPLGRGNADTQYF. The CDR3 nucleotides are TGTGCTAGTGGTTTGGTACCCCTAGGGCGGGGGAATGCAGATACGCAGTATTTT.

This clonotype was recorded many times. The CDR3 region is CASSLAGRNTEAFF. The CDR3, as DNA: TGTGCCAGCAGCTTGGCAGGGAGGAACACTGAAGCTTTCTTT. The chain links TRBV5-6 to TRBJ1-1, with D tentatively TRBD1 (5 bases). Per germline, CDR1 SGHDT and CDR2 YYEEEE. The CDR3 extends over 14 amino acids. Trimming took 0 bases from V and 1 from J, leaving 7 bases between them. The full variable domain, with the rest looked up from reference TRBV5-6 and TRBJ1-1, is DAGVTQSPTHLIKTRGQQVTLRCSPKSGHDTVSWYQQALGQGPQFIFQYYEEEERQRGNFPDRFSGHQFPNYSSELNVNALLLGDSALYLCASSLAGRNTEAFFGQGTRLTVV.

Only a few counts were recorded for this clonotype. The V gene is TRBV5-1, the J gene TRBJ2-2, with D possibly being TRBD1 (5 bases). V shed 4 bases and J shed 7 bases, with 20 bases lying between them. The CDR3 spans 16 residues. The germline V gene encodes CDR1 SGHRS and CDR2 YFSETQ. The CDR3 region is CASSPQGRISHGELFF. The CDR3 DNA follows: TGCGCCAGCAGCCCCCAGGGCAGGATAAGTCACGGGGAGCTGTTTTTT.

This clonotype was picked up many times. The gene calls are TRBV5-1 and TRBJ2-7; 8 nucleotides line up with TRBD2. CDR3 length: 14 residues. CDR1 and CDR2 (germline): SGHRS, YFSETQ. V lost 0 bases, J lost 2 bases, and 1 base stayed unmatched. CDR3 bases: TGCGCCAGCAGCTTGGTTAGCGGGGCCTACGAGCAGTACTTC. The encoded protein is CASSLVSGAYEQYF. Complete variable domain (other parts from reference TRBV5-1 and TRBJ2-7): KAGVTQTPRYLIKTRGQQVTLSCSPISGHRSVSWYQQTPGQGLQFLFEYFSETQRNKGNFPGRFSGRQFSNSRSEMNVSTLELGDSALYLCASSLVSGAYEQYFGPGTRLTVT.

This clonotype was seen only a few times. One end of the junction varies from germline; a read error may be responsible. This chain joins TRBV7-9 and TRBJ2-5, with D perhaps TRBD1 (5 bases). The CDR3 is made up of 13 amino acids. Per germline, CDR1 SEHNR and CDR2 FQNEAQ (reference sequence). The CDR3 sequence: CASSIRAQESQYF. As DNA, the CDR3 is TGTGCCAGCAGTATCAGGGCTCAAGAGAGCCAGTACTTC.

The chain combines TRBV15 with TRBJ2-3; D possibly corresponds to TRBD1 (5 bases). The CDR3 runs to 13 residues. CDR1 is LNHNV, CDR2 YYDKDF, per germline (reference sequence). Trimming stripped 8 bases from V and 4 bases from J, with 13 bases between. CDR3 sequence (DNA): TGTGCCACCGCTCCAGGGATCGCAGATACGCAGTATTTT. Translation gives CATAPGIADTQYF.

This clonotype has at least ten counts. This chain uses TRBV5-5 with TRBJ2-7; tentatively, D is TRBD1 (6 bases). Trimming shortened V by 7 bases and J by 4 bases, and 18 bases separated the two germline ends. Germline V gene sequence: CDR1 SGHKS, CDR2 YYEKEE (reference sequence). The CDR3 is 14 residues long. For the CDR3, the DNA is TGTGCCAGCCTCCCGCAGGGGACCTTTTACGAGCAGTACTTC. As protein: CASLPQGTFYEQYF.

This clonotype was picked up a small number of times. Here the CDR3 DNA reads TGTGCCAGCAGTAGCGGGGGGGCCGCCGGGGAGCTGTTTTTT. Translating gives CASSSGGAAGELFF. The rearrangement links TRBV6-9 to TRBJ2-2; TRBD2 agrees at 10 bases. Germline trimming cut 5 bases from V and 6 bases from J; bases unmatched to any gene: 3. Germline-derived CDR1 and CDR2 are MNHGY and SVAAGI. The CDR3 runs to 14 residues.

Ten or more counts support this clonotype. The chain has TRBV2 and TRBJ2-3; possibly TRBD2 for D (5 bases). V was shortened by 6 bases and J by 2 bases, with 18 bases between the two germline ends. The V gene's germline CDR1 is SNHLY and CDR2 FYNNEI. There are 16 residues in the CDR3. The CDR3 spells CASSGGLGLFTDTQYF. CDR3 bases: TGTGCCAGCAGCGGAGGACTCGGCCTCTTCACAGATACGCAGTATTTT.

This clonotype was counted ten times or more. The chain combines TRBV11-2 with TRBJ2-7, with a weak D call TRBD2 (6 bases). Deletions cut 5 bases from V and 1 base from J, with 21 bases between. This CDR3 comprises 17 residues. CDR1 and CDR2 (germline): SGHAT, FQNNGV. The CDR3 protein is CASSPGTPFSASYEQYF. Here the CDR3 DNA reads TGTGCCAGCAGCCCCGGGACTCCCTTTAGTGCGTCCTACGAGCAGTACTTC.

This clonotype appeared many times. The V and J genes are TRBV11-2 and TRBJ2-5, with 9 bases matching TRBD2. The germline CDR1 and CDR2 sequences are SGHAT and FQNNGV. The CDR3 is 13 amino acids. V shed 8 bases, J shed 2 bases, and the junction held 3 bases outside the gene matches. This chain's CDR3 is CASERGAQETQYF. CDR3 DNA sequence: TGTGCCAGCGAGCGGGGGGCTCAAGAGACCCAGTACTTC.

This clonotype was seen many times. V is TRBV7-9 and J is TRBJ2-4; D unresolved. V shed 5 bases and J shed 0 bases, with 8 bases lying between them. This CDR3 comprises 14 residues. Per the germline V gene, CDR1 is SEHNR and CDR2 is FQNEAQ (reference sequence). CDR3 residues: CASSTLVAKNIQYF. DNA of the CDR3: TGTGCCAGCAGCACCCTTGTAGCCAAAAACATTCAGTACTTC.

This clonotype appeared many times. This chain joins TRBV20-1 and TRBJ2-1; perhaps TRBD2 as D (5 bases). Germline V CDR1 and CDR2: DFQATT, SNEGSKA (reference sequence). Trimming left V 5 bases short and J 4 bases short, with 21 bases between. This CDR3 is built from 16 residues. The CDR3 spells CSAPERILGIYNEQFF. CDR3 bases: TGCAGTGCTCCCGAGCGGATCTTGGGTATATACAATGAGCAGTTCTTC.

This clonotype turned up a few times. The chain employs TRBV5-1 and TRBJ1-1; D is unclear. The CDR3 extends over 14 amino acids. With 3 bases removed from V and 0 bases from J, the gap between germline ends came to 9 bases. CDR1 SGHRS and CDR2 YFSETQ come from the germline V gene. CDR3 sequence (DNA): TGCGCCAGCAGCTCGGTGGGCCTGAACACTGAAGCTTTCTTT. Translation: CASSSVGLNTEAFF.

This clonotype was recorded many times. The V gene is TRBV2, the J gene TRBJ2-3; D uncertain. Germline lookup yields CDR1 SNHLY and CDR2 FYNNEI. V was shortened by 4 bases and J by 5 bases, with 7 bases between the two germline ends. The CDR3 is 12 residues long. The CDR3 nucleotides read TGTGCCAGCAGTGTCCGTGGAGATACGCAGTATTTT. Its protein product is CASSVRGDTQYF.

This clonotype was counted many times. This sequence joins TRBV28 and TRBJ2-3; 13 bases agree with TRBD2. The CDR3 covers 16 residues. The trim removed 5 bases at V and 3 bases at J, leaving 5 bases unmatched. Germline CDR1 reads MDHEN; CDR2 reads SYDVKM. As DNA, the CDR3 is TGTGCCAGCAGTCCTCTGGGACTAGCGGGGACAGATACGCAGTATTTT. It specifies CASSPLGLAGTDTQYF.

On this clonotype: This may arise from a read error, as a much more abundant clone is one base away. V usage is TRBV24-1 and J usage is TRBJ2-1; weak D call: TRBD1 (6 bases). Germline assignment: CDR1 KGHDR and CDR2 SFDVKD. V lost 4 bases and J lost 11, with 38 bases in between. This CDR3 spans 21 amino acids. The CDR3 loop reads CATSDPRQVSPSPALITKQFF. The CDR3 nucleotides read TGTGCCACCAGTGACCCTCGACAGGTTTCCCCGTCCCCTGCTCTGATCACTAAGCAGTTCTTC.

The CDR3 DNA reads as TGTGCCAGCAGCTTGGAGGGCCACACTGAAGCTTTCTTT. It is translated as CASSLEGHTEAFF. This chain links TRBV7-9 with TRBJ1-1; D is uncertain. V was clipped by 3 bases and J by 3 bases, with 8 bases between them. Germline V lookup: CDR1 SEHNR, CDR2 FQNEAQ (reference sequence). This CDR3 spans 13 amino acids.

This clonotype was detected ten times or more. The DNA of the CDR3 is TGTGCCAGCAGCCAAGGGGTGACGAGCTCCTACAATGAGCAGTTCTTC. This translates into CASSQGVTSSYNEQFF. The V gene is TRBV3-1, the J gene TRBJ2-1; D is unresolved. CDR1 LGHDT and CDR2 YNNKEL come from the germline V gene (reference sequence). V was cut by 1 base and J by 0 bases, with 10 bases left in between. The CDR3 contains 16 residues.

This clonotype came up a few times. The rearrangement uses TRBV6-2 or TRBV6-3 and TRBJ2-3; no definite D call. Trimming stripped 7 bases from V and 5 bases from J, with 10 bases between. This CDR3 has 12 residues. Germline assignment: CDR1 MNHEY and CDR2 SVGEGT. CDR3 DNA sequence: TGTGCCAGCACAAACTCCGGAGATACGCAGTATTTT. Amino acids: CASTNSGDTQYF.

This clonotype is labeled as medium-sized (0.01 to 0.1%). J is TRBJ2-2 and V is TRBV10-3; 7 bases are shared with TRBD2. The CDR3 extends over 14 amino acids. Germline CDR1 is ENHRY and CDR2 is SYGVKD. The junction had 6 bases not matched to a gene; V was cut back by 7 bases and J by 4 bases. CDR3 amino acids: CAIMASGTTGELFF. In nucleotides, the CDR3 is TGTGCCATCATGGCAAGCGGGACCACCGGGGAGCTGTTTTTT.